A selection of T cell receptor beta chains follows, all from one sample in a study of CD8+ T cells in alopecia areata. Profiled with immunoSEQ multiplex PCR; TCRdb holds only in-frame clones, not every one. The sample yields some 180,000 clones, 51% seen once. The sequences come from CD8+ T cells sorted from blood, collected around week 53, from a patient treated with tofacitinib. The receptor source for this set is a human donor with alopecia areata. Each CDR3 is given with its conserved first and last residue. Fields, in order: V gene, J gene, clone size, D gene, CDR3 protein, CDR3 DNA. The D gene is left open where the match is weak. A row's size may be missing; if present it is once, few, many or a size class.

V: TRBV5-6; J: TRBJ1-5; size: once; D: .; CDR3: CASSLSTSGPQHF; DNA: TGTGCCAGCAGCTTGTCAACCTCCGGGCCCCAGCATTTT
V: TRBV5-4; J: TRBJ1-1; size: few; D: .; CDR3: CASSLSRETNTEAFF; DNA: TGTGCCAGCAGCTTGAGTAGGGAAACGAACACTGAAGCTTTCTTT
V: TRBV29-1; J: TRBJ2-1; size: .; D: TRBD1; CDR3: CSVAVTGGHTPNNEQFF; DNA: TGCAGCGTTGCGGTGACAGGGGGACACACTCCTAACAATGAGCAGTTCTTC
V: TRBV9; J: TRBJ2-5; size: .; D: TRBD2; CDR3: CASTRGGGLGETQYF; DNA: TGTGCCAGCACCCGGGGCGGGGGGCTGGGAGAGACCCAGTACTTC
V: TRBV4-1; J: TRBJ2-2; size: few; D: .; CDR3: CASSQDQSLGELFF; DNA: TGCGCCAGCAGCCAAGATCAAAGTCTGGGGGAGCTGTTTTTT
V: TRBV30; J: TRBJ2-3; size: .; D: .; CDR3: CAWEENTDTQYF; DNA: TGTGCCTGGGAGGAGAACACAGATACGCAGTATTTT
V: TRBV7-2; J: TRBJ1-6; size: few; D: .; CDR3: CASTLAGEANSPLHF; DNA: TGTGCCAGCACCCTAGCTGGGGAGGCAAATTCACCCCTCCACTTT
V: TRBV11-2; J: TRBJ1-5; size: few; D: .; CDR3: CASSLDPGGNQPQHF; DNA: TGTGCCAGCAGCTTAGATCCGGGGGGTAATCAGCCCCAGCATTTT
V: TRBV25-1; J: TRBJ1-2; size: .; D: .; CDR3: CASSEYPGPSGYTF; DNA: TGTGCCAGCAGTGAATACCCAGGCCCTAGTGGCTACACCTTC
V: TRBV6-1; J: TRBJ2-7; size: .; D: TRBD1; CDR3: CASTGGETYEQYF; DNA: TGTGCCAGCACAGGGGGCGAGACCTACGAGCAGTACTTC
V: TRBV5-1; J: TRBJ2-7; size: .; D: TRBD2; CDR3: CASSLKRLAGGPAEQYF; DNA: TGCGCCAGCAGCTTAAAACGACTAGCGGGGGGCCCGGCGGAGCAGTACTTC
V: TRBV4-3; J: TRBJ2-7; size: .; D: .; CDR3: CASSQGWTASYEQYF; DNA: TGCGCCAGCAGCCAAGGGTGGACGGCCTCCTACGAGCAGTACTTC
V: TRBV4-3; J: TRBJ1-2; size: .; D: TRBD1; CDR3: CASSQEGRGYGYTF; DNA: TGCGCCAGCAGCCAAGAGGGCAGGGGGTATGGCTACACCTTC
V: TRBV5-1; J: TRBJ2-7; size: .; D: TRBD1; CDR3: CASSDGQGGEQYF; DNA: TGCGCCAGCAGCGACGGACAGGGGGGCGAGCAGTACTTC
V: TRBV6-5; J: TRBJ1-4; size: .; D: .; CDR3: CASSYSDSSWNEKLFF; DNA: TGTGCCAGCAGTTACTCCGACAGCTCCTGGAATGAAAAACTGTTTTTT
V: TRBV9; J: TRBJ2-5; size: .; D: .; CDR3: CASSPASQETQYF; DNA: TGTGCCAGCAGCCCAGCGAGCCAAGAGACCCAGTACTTC
V: TRBV6-1; J: TRBJ2-7; size: .; D: .; CDR3: CASSEIGDGSSTYEQYF; DNA: TGTGCCAGCAGTGAAATTGGGGACGGATCATCTACCTACGAGCAGTACTTC
V: TRBV29-1; J: TRBJ2-1; size: .; D: .; CDR3: CSVDEGGKDEQFF; DNA: TGCAGCGTTGACGAGGGGGGAAAGGATGAGCAGTTCTTC
V: TRBV19; J: TRBJ2-1; size: few; D: TRBD2; CDR3: CASRTLAGGYNEQFF; DNA: TGTGCCAGTAGAACCCTAGCGGGGGGATACAATGAGCAGTTCTTC
V: TRBV27; J: TRBJ1-2; size: .; D: TRBD1; CDR3: CASSQVPGTDYGYTF; DNA: TGTGCCAGCAGTCAAGTCCCCGGGACAGACTATGGCTACACCTTC
V: TRBV7-8; J: TRBJ2-2; size: few; D: .; CDR3: CASSPPGTWEGLFF; DNA: TGTGCCAGCAGCCCTCCCGGGACATGGGAAGGGCTGTTTTTT
V: TRBV7-9; J: TRBJ1-5; size: .; D: .; CDR3: CASSPRGEGQPQHF; DNA: TGTGCCAGCAGCCCCCGAGGGGAGGGTCAGCCCCAGCATTTT
V: TRBV27; J: TRBJ2-7; size: .; D: TRBD1; CDR3: CASSLKTGSDYEQYF; DNA: TGTGCCAGCAGTTTAAAGACAGGGTCGGACTACGAGCAGTACTTC
V: TRBV13; J: TRBJ2-2; size: few; D: .; CDR3: CASRLFVAQSGELFF; DNA: TGTGCCAGCAGACTATTCGTTGCCCAGTCCGGGGAGCTGTTTTTT
V: TRBV5-1; J: TRBJ1-3; size: few; D: TRBD1; CDR3: CASSLTGGFGNTIYF; DNA: TGCGCCAGCAGCCTGACAGGGGGCTTTGGAAACACCATATATTTT
V: TRBV29-1; J: TRBJ2-5; size: .; D: .; CDR3: CSVGGAGQETQYF; DNA: TGCAGCGTTGGCGGGGCGGGCCAAGAGACCCAGTACTTC
V: TRBV7-9; J: TRBJ2-3; size: .; D: TRBD2; CDR3: CASSQTSAASTDTQYF; DNA: TGTGCCAGCAGCCAAACTAGCGCAGCTAGCACAGATACGCAGTATTTT
V: TRBV6-5; J: TRBJ1-6; size: .; D: .; CDR3: CASSSNSPLHF; DNA: TGTGCCAGCAGTTCCAATTCACCCCTCCACTTT
V: TRBV6-5; J: TRBJ2-7; size: .; D: .; CDR3: CASSYSWGYEQYF; DNA: TGTGCCAGCAGTTACTCCTGGGGCTACGAGCAGTACTTC
V: TRBV6-5; J: TRBJ2-7; size: .; D: TRBD1; CDR3: CASRGTESNEQYF; DNA: TGTGCCAGCAGGGGGACAGAATCTAACGAGCAGTACTTC
V: TRBV2; J: TRBJ2-3; size: .; D: .; CDR3: CASSTRDINTDTQYF; DNA: TGTGCCAGCAGTACTCGGGACATCAACACAGATACGCAGTATTTT
V: TRBV27; J: TRBJ2-3; size: .; D: .; CDR3: CASSSWVGTDTQYF; DNA: TGTGCCAGCAGCTCGTGGGTCGGAACAGATACGCAGTATTTT